This T cell receptor beta chain appears in the sequencing data of a study of blood T cell repertoires in COVID-19. TCRdb's copy holds only in-frame clones and misses some; the assay was immunoSEQ multiplex PCR. The data show approximately 300,000 clones, 75% to 90% seen once. The CDR3 consists of 17 residues. Trimming took 1 base from V and 1 from J, leaving 16 bases between them. Germline lookup yields CDR1 LNHNV and CDR2 YYDKDF (reference sequence). This clonotype originated in a woman aged 40 to 50 with acute or convalescent COVID-19. The sequencing sample was made of peripheral blood. The chain couples TRBV15 to TRBJ1-1; TRBD1 might be the D (6 bases). For the CDR3, the DNA is TGTGCCACCAGCAGAGGGTTTCGGCAGGGGAGGAACACTGAAGCTTTCTTT. Residues: CATSRGFRQGRNTEAFF. Combining the CDR3 with reference TRBV15 and TRBJ1-1 gives the whole variable domain DAMVIQNPRYQVTQFGKPVTLSCSQTLNHNVMYWYQQKSSQAPKLLFHYYDKDFNNEADTPDNFQSRRPNTSFCFLDIRSPGLGDTAMYLCATSRGFRQGRNTEAFFGQGTRLTVV.